These T cell receptor beta chains were read from a single sample in a study of blood T cell repertoires in COVID-19. Some clones are missing from TCRdb's copy, which holds only in-frame ones; the method was immunoSEQ multiplex PCR. The sample lists about 96,000 clones; 84% were seen once. The sequenced material came from peripheral blood. The receptors here all came from a woman aged 55-75 years with acute or convalescent COVID-19. CDR3s include the opening cysteine and the closing phenylalanine or tryptophan. The D gene is left open where the match is weak. Only part of the rows carry a size: once, few, many, or a class if the clone is expanded.

abundance: many
j_gene: TRBJ2-6
d_gene: TRBD2
v_gene: TRBV28
CDR3aa: CASSTTLGTRISGANVLTF
CDR3nt: TGTGCCAGCAGTACAACGCTCGGGACTAGAATATCTGGGGCCAACGTCCTGACTTTC

abundance: -
j_gene: TRBJ1-1
d_gene: -
v_gene: TRBV28
CDR3aa: CASSLGAGMNTEAFF
CDR3nt: TGTGCCAGCAGTTTAGGGGCCGGTATGAACACTGAAGCTTTCTTT

abundance: -
j_gene: TRBJ1-5
d_gene: -
v_gene: TRBV10-3
CDR3aa: CAISESPLGAKPQHF
CDR3nt: TGTGCCATCAGTGAGTCTCCTTTAGGGGCAAAGCCCCAGCATTTT

abundance: once
j_gene: TRBJ1-6
d_gene: -
v_gene: TRBV6-5
CDR3aa: CASSPGEYNSPLHF
CDR3nt: TGTGCCAGCAGTCCCGGAGAATATAATTCACCCCTCCACTTT

abundance: -
j_gene: TRBJ1-5
d_gene: -
v_gene: TRBV7-2
CDR3aa: CASSLQYSNQPQHF
CDR3nt: TGTGCCAGCAGCTTACAGTATAGCAATCAGCCCCAGCATTTT

abundance: -
j_gene: TRBJ1-5
d_gene: -
v_gene: TRBV12-2
CDR3aa: CASRFRQYSNQPQHF
CDR3nt: TGTGCAAGTCGCTTCAGGCAGTATAGCAATCAGCCCCAGCATTTT

abundance: -
j_gene: TRBJ1-2
d_gene: -
v_gene: TRBV4-3
CDR3aa: CASSGRYGYTF
CDR3nt: TGCGCCAGCAGCGGGCGCTATGGCTACACCTTC

abundance: -
j_gene: TRBJ1-2
d_gene: -
v_gene: TRBV6-5
CDR3aa: CASIDQGYGYTF
CDR3nt: TGTGCCAGCATCGACCAGGGGTATGGCTACACCTTC

abundance: -
j_gene: TRBJ1-1
d_gene: -
v_gene: TRBV3-1/TRBV3-2
CDR3aa: CASSQNTGMAFF
CDR3nt: TGTGCCAGCAGCCAAAATACAGGGATGGCTTTCTTT

abundance: -
j_gene: TRBJ2-2
d_gene: -
v_gene: TRBV9
CDR3aa: CASSVLSTTGGELFF
CDR3nt: TGTGCCAGCAGCGTACTCTCTACAACGGGCGGGGAGCTGTTTTTT

abundance: -
j_gene: TRBJ1-6
d_gene: -
v_gene: TRBV28
CDR3aa: CASTPVLGESPLHF
CDR3nt: TGTGCCAGCACCCCCGTTTTGGGAGAATCACCCCTCCACTTT

abundance: -
j_gene: TRBJ1-5
d_gene: -
v_gene: TRBV7-3
CDR3aa: CASSLTTGQPQHF
CDR3nt: TGTGCCAGCAGCTTAACGACGGGACAGCCCCAGCATTTT

abundance: -
j_gene: TRBJ1-1
d_gene: TRBD1
v_gene: TRBV30
CDR3aa: CAWSRGQGRWGTEAFF
CDR3nt: TGTGCCTGGAGTCGTGGACAGGGGCGGTGGGGCACTGAAGCTTTCTTT

abundance: -
j_gene: TRBJ1-2
d_gene: -
v_gene: TRBV14
CDR3aa: CASSQDLAYGYTF
CDR3nt: TGTGCCAGCAGCCAAGATTTGGCTTATGGCTACACCTTC

abundance: -
j_gene: TRBJ1-4
d_gene: TRBD1
v_gene: TRBV24-1
CDR3aa: CATGKQGPEGEKLFF
CDR3nt: TGTGCCACCGGAAAACAGGGGCCCGAGGGGGAAAAACTGTTTTTT

abundance: -
j_gene: TRBJ2-7
d_gene: TRBD2
v_gene: TRBV7-2
CDR3aa: CASSSGLAGGILDEQYF
CDR3nt: TGTGCCAGCAGCTCCGGACTAGCGGGGGGAATTCTCGACGAGCAGTACTTC

abundance: -
j_gene: TRBJ1-1
d_gene: TRBD1
v_gene: TRBV18
CDR3aa: CASSPRQGGRGNTEAFF
CDR3nt: TGTGCCAGCTCACCCAGGCAGGGGGGCAGGGGAAACACTGAAGCTTTCTTT

abundance: -
j_gene: TRBJ2-7
d_gene: TRBD1
v_gene: TRBV6-1
CDR3aa: CASSEAGTGGYEQYF
CDR3nt: TGTGCCAGCAGTGAAGCCGGGACAGGGGGCTACGAGCAGTACTTC

abundance: -
j_gene: TRBJ1-2
d_gene: TRBD1
v_gene: TRBV6-1
CDR3aa: CASSEGQVARGGYTF
CDR3nt: TGTGCCAGCAGTGAGGGACAGGTGGCTCGGGGTGGCTACACCTTC

abundance: -
j_gene: TRBJ1-5
d_gene: -
v_gene: TRBV2
CDR3aa: CASSTGWNQPQHF
CDR3nt: TGTGCCAGCAGCACAGGATGGAATCAGCCCCAGCATTTT

abundance: -
j_gene: TRBJ1-1
d_gene: TRBD1
v_gene: TRBV3-1/TRBV3-2
CDR3aa: CASSQELTGRTEAFF
CDR3nt: TGTGCCAGCAGCCAAGAACTGACAGGGAGAACTGAAGCTTTCTTT

abundance: -
j_gene: TRBJ2-5
d_gene: -
v_gene: TRBV30
CDR3aa: CAWGPGYQETQYF
CDR3nt: TGTGCCTGGGGCCCGGGGTATCAAGAGACCCAGTACTTC

abundance: -
j_gene: TRBJ1-2
d_gene: -
v_gene: TRBV29-1
CDR3aa: CSVDEILYGYTF
CDR3nt: TGCAGCGTTGACGAAATACTCTATGGCTACACCTTC

abundance: few
j_gene: TRBJ1-2
d_gene: -
v_gene: TRBV6-6
CDR3aa: CASSTRAGGYGYTF
CDR3nt: TGTGCCAGCAGCACGCGGGCGGGAGGGTATGGCTACACCTTC

abundance: -
j_gene: TRBJ1-2
d_gene: TRBD1
v_gene: TRBV4-1
CDR3aa: CASSQRDRVSGYTF
CDR3nt: TGCGCCAGCAGCCAACGGGACAGGGTGAGTGGCTACACCTTC

abundance: many
j_gene: TRBJ1-5
d_gene: TRBD1
v_gene: TRBV15
CDR3aa: CATSREWMGRDRNQPQHF
CDR3nt: TGTGCCACCAGCAGAGAATGGATGGGCCGGGACAGAAATCAGCCCCAGCATTTT

abundance: -
j_gene: TRBJ2-1
d_gene: TRBD1
v_gene: TRBV11-2
CDR3aa: CASSNPGQGINEQFF
CDR3nt: TGTGCCAGCAGCAACCCGGGACAGGGTATCAATGAGCAGTTCTTC

abundance: many
j_gene: TRBJ2-1
d_gene: -
v_gene: TRBV7-9
CDR3aa: CASSRELYNEQFF
CDR3nt: TGTGCCAGCAGCCGGGAACTCTACAATGAGCAGTTCTTC

abundance: -
j_gene: TRBJ2-7
d_gene: -
v_gene: TRBV7-2
CDR3aa: CASSLVSVDEQYF
CDR3nt: TGTGCCAGCAGCTTAGTATCCGTCGACGAGCAGTACTTC

abundance: -
j_gene: TRBJ2-3
d_gene: TRBD1
v_gene: TRBV10-3
CDR3aa: CAISLTGVGSTDTQYF
CDR3nt: TGTGCCATCAGCCTGACAGGGGTCGGAAGCACAGATACGCAGTATTTT

abundance: once
j_gene: TRBJ2-7
d_gene: -
v_gene: TRBV7-9
CDR3aa: CASSKGGGWEQYF
CDR3nt: TGTGCCAGCAGCAAAGGCGGGGGCTGGGAGCAGTACTTC

abundance: -
j_gene: TRBJ2-2
d_gene: TRBD2
v_gene: TRBV9
CDR3aa: CASSPRTSGAGELFF
CDR3nt: TGTGCCAGCAGCCCTCGGACTAGCGGGGCCGGGGAGCTGTTTTTT

abundance: -
j_gene: TRBJ2-5
d_gene: -
v_gene: TRBV2
CDR3aa: CASKGGLARETQYF
CDR3nt: TGTGCCAGCAAAGGGGGATTAGCCCGGGAGACCCAGTACTTC

abundance: once
j_gene: TRBJ1-4
d_gene: -
v_gene: TRBV4-1
CDR3aa: CASSQVRANEKLFF
CDR3nt: TGCGCCAGCAGCCAAGTCCGAGCTAATGAAAAACTGTTTTTT

abundance: -
j_gene: TRBJ1-2
d_gene: TRBD1
v_gene: TRBV9
CDR3aa: CASSGPRQGAFYGYTF
CDR3nt: TGTGCCAGCAGCGGTCCAAGACAGGGGGCGTTCTATGGCTACACCTTC

abundance: once
j_gene: TRBJ1-1
d_gene: TRBD1
v_gene: TRBV19
CDR3aa: CASSLTGGGTEAFF
CDR3nt: TGTGCCAGTAGCCTGACAGGGGGAGGGACTGAAGCTTTCTTT

abundance: -
j_gene: TRBJ1-4
d_gene: -
v_gene: TRBV30
CDR3aa: CAWSRRGEKLFF
CDR3nt: TGTGCCTGGAGTCGGAGAGGCGAAAAACTGTTTTTT

abundance: once
j_gene: TRBJ1-4
d_gene: -
v_gene: TRBV6-5
CDR3aa: CASSLEEKLFF
CDR3nt: TGTGCCAGCAGTTTGGAGGAAAAACTGTTTTTT

abundance: -
j_gene: TRBJ2-5
d_gene: TRBD1
v_gene: TRBV2
CDR3aa: CASRPDRAGETQYF
CDR3nt: TGTGCCAGCAGACCGGACAGGGCGGGAGAGACCCAGTACTTC

abundance: -
j_gene: TRBJ2-5
d_gene: -
v_gene: TRBV7-2
CDR3aa: CASSLGAGILETQYF
CDR3nt: TGTGCCAGCAGCTTAGGGGCAGGGATCCTAGAGACCCAGTACTTC

abundance: -
j_gene: TRBJ2-1
d_gene: -
v_gene: TRBV4-1
CDR3aa: CASSHIKNPLTGSGYNEQFF
CDR3nt: TGCGCCAGCAGCCATATTAAAAACCCGCTGACAGGCTCTGGATACAATGAGCAGTTCTTC

abundance: once
j_gene: TRBJ1-6
d_gene: TRBD1
v_gene: TRBV6-5
CDR3aa: CASSSRDRGSPLHF
CDR3nt: TGTGCCAGCAGTAGCCGGGACAGGGGATCACCCCTCCACTTT

abundance: -
j_gene: TRBJ1-2
d_gene: TRBD1
v_gene: TRBV18
CDR3aa: CASSPRVIGQGIYYGYTF
CDR3nt: TGTGCCAGCTCACCACGGGTTATCGGACAGGGTATCTACTATGGCTACACCTTC

abundance: -
j_gene: TRBJ2-7
d_gene: -
v_gene: TRBV11-3
CDR3aa: CASSLIGGEQYF
CDR3nt: TGTGCCAGCAGCTTGATAGGGGGCGAGCAGTACTTC

abundance: -
j_gene: TRBJ1-4
d_gene: -
v_gene: TRBV24-1
CDR3aa: CATSDSGGIREKLFF
CDR3nt: TGTGCCACCAGTGATTCGGGGGGCATACGAGAAAAACTGTTTTTT

abundance: -
j_gene: TRBJ1-4
d_gene: TRBD1
v_gene: TRBV5-5
CDR3aa: CASSLPGQAEKLFF
CDR3nt: TGTGCCAGCAGCTTGCCGGGACAGGCTGAAAAACTGTTTTTT

abundance: once
j_gene: TRBJ1-2
d_gene: -
v_gene: TRBV18
CDR3aa: CASSPVEGGYGYTF
CDR3nt: TGTGCCAGCTCACCAGTGGAGGGAGGGTATGGCTACACCTTC

abundance: -
j_gene: TRBJ1-2
d_gene: TRBD1
v_gene: TRBV19
CDR3aa: CASSTRDSYYGYTF
CDR3nt: TGTGCCAGTAGTACCAGGGACAGCTACTATGGCTACACCTTC

abundance: -
j_gene: TRBJ1-5
d_gene: TRBD1
v_gene: TRBV7-9
CDR3aa: CASSSYRGRSDQPQHF
CDR3nt: TGTGCCAGCAGCAGTTACAGGGGGCGGTCTGATCAGCCCCAGCATTTT

abundance: -
j_gene: TRBJ1-6
d_gene: -
v_gene: TRBV28
CDR3aa: CASRGANSPLHF
CDR3nt: TGTGCCAGCCGGGGGGCCAATTCACCCCTCCACTTT

abundance: few
j_gene: TRBJ1-6
d_gene: -
v_gene: TRBV6-5
CDR3aa: CASSLEGGVTPLHF
CDR3nt: TGTGCCAGCAGCCTAGAGGGAGGGGTAACACCCCTCCACTTT

abundance: -
j_gene: TRBJ1-4
d_gene: TRBD1
v_gene: TRBV2
CDR3aa: CASSRTGGDNEKLFF
CDR3nt: TGTGCCAGCAGTCGTACAGGGGGTGATAATGAAAAACTGTTTTTT

abundance: -
j_gene: TRBJ2-7
d_gene: TRBD1
v_gene: TRBV13
CDR3aa: CASSRSDRAYEQYF
CDR3nt: TGTGCCAGCAGCCGTTCGGACAGGGCCTACGAGCAGTACTTC